The clone carrying this TCR beta chain has only a few counts. What it recognizes is unknown. The CDR3 is 12 residues long. V was shortened by 7 bases and J by 0 bases, with 7 bases between the two germline ends. CDR1 and CDR2 (germline): MNHNS, SASEGT. In TCRdb, the reads were re-called with MiXCR into one record per CDR3 protein. This table has 200,000 or so distinct CDR3 sequences, roughly a fifth appearing once. These data are taken from a study of T cell repertoires in cytomegalovirus infection. As for the study in general: Carrying CMV and the relevant HLA type showed in public TCR beta signatures.

Study results and caveats: HLA-C-restricted CMV clonotypes gave the most frequent clonotype in two of eight donors. Identification of carriers of CMV plus the relevant HLA was achieved through cumulative public TCR beta family frequency.

The clonotype comes from a human donor in good health (CMV status not recorded). Some clones in this sample may be carry-over from other donors' samples. The chain combines TRBV6-1 with TRBJ2-7; no reliable D call. Sample: PBMCs. The CDR3 bases are TGTGCCAGCACAGAGAACTCCTACGAGCAGTACTTC. Translated, it gives CASTENSYEQYF.